This TCR beta chain originates from a study of cytomegalovirus exposure and HLA in healthy donors. Whole-study results and caveats: Most TCRs appeared rarely, but some public TCRs recurred in many donors. Researchers reported that a few CMV-associated chains were confirmed in vitro as CMV antigen-specific. Investigators reported around 150 TCR beta chains as tied to cytomegalovirus.

The donors were in the 120-subject validation cohort, distinct from the approximately 670-subject first cohort. The CDR3 length is 17 residues. Germline values: CDR1 SGHDN, CDR2 FVKESK. Trimming at V came to 1 base and at J to 2 bases, leaving 7 bases not matched to a gene. Only in-frame clones appear in the TCRdb table, and some are missing; sequencing was by immunoSEQ multiplex PCR. This sample yields fewer than 200,000 clones, of which roughly 90% are seen a single time; 2% to 2.5% belongs to the top ten. About this clone: Its antigen is still unknown.

The TCR was taken from a young woman in good health and CMV-seronegative. The source material was PBMCs. The gene calls are TRBV14 and TRBJ2-7; the match to TRBD2 covers 11 bases. CDR3: CASSQGWLSGGAYEQYF. The CDR3 DNA is TGTGCCAGCAGCCAAGGATGGCTTAGCGGGGGGGCCTACGAGCAGTACTTC.